The 32 T cell receptor beta chains given below trace back to one sample, sequenced in a study of control samples from healthy donors and cancer patients. Clones were read by immunoSEQ multiplex PCR, and TCRdb kept only the in-frame ones, dropping some. The sample holds 400,000 to 450,000 clones, roughly 90% seen once. Sequencing was performed on PBMCs. The source is a man aged 35-49 years with head and neck cancer.

This rearrangement joins TRBV6-5 to TRBJ2-1; TRBD2 agrees at 9 bases. CDR3 length equals 15 residues. Germline values: CDR1 MNHEY, CDR2 SVGAGI. The junction had 6 bases not matched to a gene; V was cut back by 2 bases and J by 7 bases. The CDR3 region has the DNA TGTGCCAGCAGTTACGGCGGGGGGGCCCGTAATGAGCAGTTCTTC. Encoded protein: CASSYGGGARNEQFF.

The genes are TRBV19 and TRBJ1-5; D remains ambiguous. CDR3 length: 15 residues. The V gene's germline CDR1 is LNHDA and CDR2 SQIVND (reference sequence). The V end lost 3 bases, the J end lost 9 bases, and 18 bases lay between the germline ends. The CDR3 coding sequence is TGTGCCAGTAGTATGAGGCATTCGCCAAGTGTGCCCCAGCATTTT. Translated, it gives CASSMRHSPSVPQHF.

The chain couples TRBV6-6 to TRBJ2-3; 9 bases are a match to TRBD2. The length of the CDR3 is 15 residues. Germline lookup yields CDR1 MNHNY and CDR2 SVGAGI (reference sequence). Losses at the gene ends were 7 bases for V and 7 bases for J; bases not matched to a gene: 12. The chain's CDR3 is CASNPRVAGVYTQYF. The CDR3 coding sequence is TGTGCCAGCAACCCCCGAGTAGCGGGGGTTTATACGCAGTATTTT.

The V and J genes are TRBV7-9 and TRBJ1-2; 11 bases are a match to TRBD1. Trimming cost V 4 bases and J 0 bases; bases outside gene matches: 7. CDR1 and CDR2 from the germline V gene are SEHNR and FQNEAQ (reference sequence). The CDR3 extends over 17 amino acids. CDR3 bases: TGTGCCAGCAGCTCCCGGGACAGGGGGTTCGCTAACTATGGCTACACCTTC. This codes for CASSSRDRGFANYGYTF.

The chain links TRBV5-1 to TRBJ1-1; no reliable D call. The V end was cut by 0 bases, the J end by 4 bases, with 13 bases between. This CDR3 comprises 15 residues. Germline CDR1 and CDR2: SGHRS and YFSETQ. CDR3 amino acids: CASSLDGPGGTEAFF. The CDR3 nucleotides are TGCGCCAGCAGCTTGGATGGTCCGGGCGGCACTGAAGCTTTCTTT.

This chain uses TRBV7-3 with TRBJ2-1, with TRBD2 identical over 9 bases. Looked up from germline, CDR1 is SGHTA and CDR2 is FQGTGA. The CDR3 length is 15 residues. V trimming: 5 bases; J trimming: 10 bases; junction bases outside the gene matches: 12. CDR3 protein: CASSVSAGGPREQFF. CDR3 coding DNA: TGTGCCAGCAGCGTGTCTGCGGGGGGGCCCAGGGAGCAGTTCTTC.

The J gene is TRBJ1-1, the V gene TRBV27, with a weak D call TRBD1 (5 bases). V was shortened by 5 bases and J by 6 bases, with 13 bases between the two germline ends. Germline CDR1 reads MNHEY; CDR2 reads SMNVEV (reference sequence). The CDR3 has 13 amino acids. CDR3 sequence reads: CASSPPVGAEAFF. CDR3 bases: TGTGCCAGCAGTCCTCCTGTGGGGGCTGAAGCTTTCTTT.

The V and J genes are TRBV6-5 and TRBJ2-1; 7 nucleotides align to TRBD1. Looked up from germline, CDR1 is MNHEY and CDR2 is SVGAGI. The V gene end was trimmed by 6 bases and the J gene end by 0 bases; junction bases not matched to a gene: 5. CDR3 size: 15 residues. This CDR3 is CASRPGTASYNEQFF. In DNA, the CDR3 is TGTGCCAGCAGACCCGGGACAGCCTCCTACAATGAGCAGTTCTTC.

The chain recombines TRBV9 with TRBJ2-3, with 15 positions matching TRBD2. This CDR3 has 16 residues. Germline values: CDR1 SGDLS, CDR2 YYNGEE. J lost 3 bases, V lost 4 bases, and 3 bases had no gene match. The chain's CDR3 is CASSWGLAGGTDTQYF. CDR3 in DNA: TGTGCCAGCAGCTGGGGACTAGCGGGAGGAACAGATACGCAGTATTTT. The whole variable domain, filled in from reference TRBV9 and TRBJ2-3, reads DSGVTQTPKHLITATGQRVTLRCSPRSGDLSVYWYQQSLDQGLQFLIQYYNGEERAKGNILERFSAQQFPDLHSELNLSSLELGDSALYFCASSWGLAGGTDTQYFGPGTRLTVL.

The rearrangement uses TRBV10-3 and TRBJ1-5, with D uncertain. Trimming stripped 2 bases from V and 5 bases from J, with 7 bases between. The CDR3 spans 13 residues. Germline CDR1 reads ENHRY; CDR2 reads SYGVKD. The CDR3 protein is CAISERVDQPQHF. The CDR3 DNA follows: TGTGCCATCAGTGAGAGGGTTGATCAGCCCCAGCATTTT.

The rearrangement links TRBV7-3 to TRBJ2-1, with D perhaps matching TRBD1 or TRBD2 (5 bases each). The CDR3 covers 17 residues. Trimming stripped 6 bases from V and 4 bases from J, with 22 bases between. CDR1 and CDR2 (germline): SGHTA, FQGTGA. CDR3 in DNA: TGTGCCAGCAGGGGTTCGGGGCCGACTCGGCCGTACAATGAGCAGTTCTTC. Amino acid sequence: CASRGSGPTRPYNEQFF. The full variable domain, its missing parts supplied by reference TRBV7-3 and TRBJ2-1, is GAGVSQTPSNKVTEKGKYVELRCDPISGHTALYWYRQSLGQGPEFLIYFQGTGAADDSGLPNDRFFAVRPEGSVSTLKIQRTERGDSAVYLCASRGSGPTRPYNEQFFGPGTRLTVL.

The V and J genes are TRBV5-8 and TRBJ2-5, with 10 bases matching TRBD1. CDR1 SGHTS and CDR2 YDEGEE come from the germline V gene. J was trimmed by 4 bases and V by 4 bases; bases with no gene match: 7. The CDR3 is made up of 15 amino acids. The DNA for the CDR3 is TGTGCCAGCAGCCCCGGGACAGGGGTGGGAGAGACCCAGTACTTC. Amino acids: CASSPGTGVGETQYF.

The chain carries TRBV27 and TRBJ2-4; either TRBD1 or TRBD2 may supply D (5 bases each). There are 14 residues in the CDR3. V lost 5 bases to trimming and J lost 1 base, with 9 bases between them. The germline V gene encodes CDR1 MNHEY and CDR2 SMNVEV (reference sequence). The CDR3 sequence is CASSPGTAKNIQYF. DNA for the CDR3: TGTGCCAGCAGTCCAGGGACCGCCAAAAACATTCAGTACTTC.

In its sample, this clone was seen once. This chain joins TRBV7-2 and TRBJ2-5; 12 nucleotides agree with TRBD2. The CDR3 has 16 residues. The ends lost 3 bases at V and 1 base at J; junction bases unmatched: 3. Germline CDR1 is SGHTA and CDR2 is FQGNSA. This CDR3 is CASSLRTSGTQETQYF. The DNA for the CDR3 is TGTGCCAGCAGCTTGAGGACTAGCGGGACCCAAGAGACCCAGTACTTC.

In its sample, this clone was seen once. V gene TRBV29-1 combines with J gene TRBJ2-2; tentative D call: TRBD1 (5 bases). The germline V gene encodes CDR1 SQVTM and CDR2 ANQGSEA. V lost 7 bases to trimming and J lost 0 bases, with 12 bases between them. This CDR3 comprises 14 residues. The CDR3 here is CSATGQSNTGELFF. The CDR3 bases are TGCAGCGCTACCGGACAATCGAACACCGGGGAGCTGTTTTTT.

This clone came up a few times. The chain is built from TRBV6-5 and TRBJ1-5; D is unclear. The germline V gene has CDR1 MNHEY and CDR2 SVGAGI. The CDR3 is 12 amino acids. V was clipped by 6 bases and J by 11 bases, with 14 bases between them. The CDR3, as DNA: TGTGCCAGCAGCCCCGGGGAGGGAGCCCAGCATTTT. This gives the protein CASSPGEGAQHF.

The chain combines TRBV28 with TRBJ1-2, with D unclear. There are 14 residues in the CDR3. Germline CDR1 and CDR2: MDHEN and SYDVKM. V was clipped by 3 bases and J by 1 base, with 9 bases between them. This CDR3 reads CASSLEQLNYGYTF. The CDR3 bases are TGTGCCAGCAGTTTGGAACAGCTTAACTATGGCTACACCTTC.

The chain uses TRBV11-3 and TRBJ2-1; D is unresolved. V shed 1 base and J shed 4 bases, with 8 bases lying between them. The germline V gene encodes CDR1 SGHNT and CDR2 YENEEA. The CDR3 spans 14 residues. In DNA form, the CDR3 reads TGTGCCAGCAGCTTAGGTCCGCTATACAATGAGCAGTTCTTC. It specifies CASSLGPLYNEQFF.

With respect to this clone: Relative to the germline gene, one junction end is altered; a read error may explain this. The chain has TRBV7-7 and TRBJ2-7; TRBD1 or TRBD2 may be the D gene (6 bases each). CDR3 length: 16 residues. From germline, CDR1 is SSHAT and CDR2 FNYEAQ (reference sequence). DNA for the CDR3: TGTGCTAGCAGCCCCGGGAGTGGGACACGACTCTACGAGCAGTACTTC. Translated, it gives CASSPGSGTRLYEQYF.

The J gene is TRBJ2-2, the V gene TRBV12-3 or TRBV12-4; D unclear. This CDR3 is 13 amino acids long. Between the trimmed V and J ends, which lost 2 bases and 4 bases, there was a span of 5 bases. CDR3 sequence: CASSLISTGELFF. In DNA, the CDR3 is TGTGCCAGCAGTTTAATTTCCACCGGGGAGCTGTTTTTT.

The rearrangement joins TRBV6-5 to TRBJ1-1, with D perhaps matching TRBD1 (5 bases). CDR3 size: 14 residues. The V and J ends lost 10 bases and 1 base respectively, with 16 bases between them. Germline V lookup: CDR1 MNHEY, CDR2 SVGAGI. CDR3 region: CATRGAGSNTEAFF. CDR3 DNA: TGTGCCACCCGAGGGGCAGGTTCGAACACTGAAGCTTTCTTT.

The DNA for the CDR3 is TGTGCCAGCAGCCAAAAGCGGGAAGAGAATGAGCAGTTCTTC. Its protein product is CASSQKREENEQFF. The chain uses TRBV4-2 and TRBJ2-1; 7 bases match TRBD2. This CDR3 comprises 14 residues. Germline values: CDR1 LGHNA, CDR2 YNFKEQ. The ends lost 2 bases at V and 7 bases at J; junction bases unmatched: 5.

The rearrangement links TRBV14 to TRBJ2-1; 9 nucleotides agree with TRBD2. The CDR3 totals 18 residues. V was clipped by 1 base and J by 7 bases; unmatched bases: 14. Per germline, CDR1 SGHDN and CDR2 FVKESK. CDR3 bases: TGTGCCAGCAGCCAAGCACCTCTGAGCGGGAGGTTAAGGAATGAGCAGTTCTTC. Protein: CASSQAPLSGRLRNEQFF.

The DNA for the CDR3 is TGTGCCAGCAGTTACTCGAGGGAGTTCTATGGCTACACCTTC. This encodes CASSYSREFYGYTF. The chain carries TRBV6-5 and TRBJ1-2, with D hard to call. Germline V gene sequence: CDR1 MNHEY, CDR2 SVGAGI. The CDR3 runs 14 residues. Trimming took 0 bases from V and 4 from J, leaving 9 bases between them.

V is TRBV30 and J is TRBJ1-1, with D possibly being TRBD1 (6 bases). The V end lost 0 bases, the J end lost 4 bases, and 9 bases lay between the germline ends. This CDR3 has 13 residues. In germline, CDR1 is GTSNPN, CDR2 SVGIG (reference sequence). The CDR3 nucleotides are TGTGCCTGGAGTGTACTACAGGGCACTGAAGCTTTCTTT. It specifies CAWSVLQGTEAFF. Full variable domain (rest looked up from reference TRBV30 and TRBJ1-1): SQTIHQWPATLVQPVGSPLSLECTVEGTSNPNLYWYRQAAGRGLQLLFYSVGIGQISSEVPQNLSASRPQDRQFILSSKKLLLSDSGFYLCAWSVLQGTEAFFGQGTRLTVV.

The rearrangement joins TRBV3-1 (or the pseudogene TRBV3-2) to TRBJ1-3, with a possible D match to TRBD1 (5 bases). V was cut by 0 bases and J by 3 bases, with 21 bases left in between. The CDR3 length is 19 residues. From germline, CDR1 is LGHDT and CDR2 YNNKEL (reference sequence). This CDR3 is CASSQEFSAGGGYGNTIYF. In DNA form, the CDR3 reads TGTGCCAGCAGCCAAGAGTTCAGTGCGGGGGGAGGTTATGGAAACACCATATATTTT.

The CDR3 nucleotides read TGTGCCACCAGCAGATGGGCCGACCCCTCCTACAATGAGCAGTTCTTC. This encodes CATSRWADPSYNEQFF. V and J are TRBV15 and TRBJ2-1; unclear D gene. Trimming stripped 2 bases from V and 0 bases from J, with 11 bases between. The CDR3 has 16 amino acids. Germline values: CDR1 LNHNV, CDR2 YYDKDF (reference sequence).

The V gene is TRBV19, the J gene TRBJ2-6; perhaps TRBD1 as D (6 bases). The CDR3 runs 18 residues. V was pared by 7 bases and J by 0 bases, with 19 bases between. Germline V CDR1 and CDR2: LNHDA, SQIVND (reference sequence). CDR3 sequence (DNA): TGTGCCAGTACCACGTCCGGGACAACTTTCTCTGGGGCCAACGTCCTGACTTTC. As protein: CASTTSGTTFSGANVLTF.

J is TRBJ1-2 and V is TRBV24-1; no firm D call. The CDR3 runs to 13 residues. Germline assignment: CDR1 KGHDR and CDR2 SFDVKD. V was cut by 0 bases and J by 6 bases, with 7 bases left in between. CDR3 sequence (DNA): TGTGCCACCAGTGATTTGCACTCGGATGGCTACACCTTC. Protein product: CATSDLHSDGYTF.

The rearrangement uses TRBV6-5 and TRBJ2-7; D assignment may be TRBD1 or TRBD2 (5 bases each). Germline loops: CDR1 MNHEY, CDR2 SVGAGI. Trimming left V 7 bases short and J 4 bases short, with 14 bases between. This CDR3 has 13 residues. The CDR3 DNA reads as TGTGCCAGCACCCTGACTGGGGGTTACGAGCAGTACTTC. Amino acid sequence: CASTLTGGYEQYF.

This clone was recorded once. The rearrangement links TRBV5-1 to TRBJ2-3, with TRBD1 identical over 9 bases. The length of the CDR3 is 15 residues. Germline V gives CDR1 SGHRS, CDR2 YFSETQ. V trimming: 4 bases; J trimming: 2 bases; junction bases outside the gene matches: 5. CDR3 DNA: TGCGCCAGCAGCGAGGACAGGGGAACCACAGATACGCAGTATTTT. Its translation: CASSEDRGTTDTQYF.

This clone was counted only a few times. This chain links TRBV3-1 (or the pseudogene TRBV3-2) with TRBJ1-3, with D tentatively TRBD1 (6 bases). The length of the CDR3 is 15 residues. V dropped 0 bases and J dropped 2 bases, with 8 bases sitting between them. The germline CDR1 and CDR2 sequences are LGHDT and YNNKEL (reference sequence). The CDR3 DNA reads TGTGCCAGCAGCCAAGACAGGGGCACTGGAAACACCATATATTTT. Amino acids: CASSQDRGTGNTIYF.